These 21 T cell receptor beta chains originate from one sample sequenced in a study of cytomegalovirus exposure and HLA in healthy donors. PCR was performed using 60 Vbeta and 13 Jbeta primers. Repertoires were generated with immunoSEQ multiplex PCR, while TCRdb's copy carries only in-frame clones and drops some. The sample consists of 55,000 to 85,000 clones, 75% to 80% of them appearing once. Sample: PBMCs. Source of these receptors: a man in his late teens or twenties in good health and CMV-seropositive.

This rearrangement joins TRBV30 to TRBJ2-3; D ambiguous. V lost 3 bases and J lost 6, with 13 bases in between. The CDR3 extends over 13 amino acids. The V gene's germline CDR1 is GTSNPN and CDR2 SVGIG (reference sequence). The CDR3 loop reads CAWSGGSLDTQYF. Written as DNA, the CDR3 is TGTGCCTGGAGCGGCGGATCATTGGATACGCAGTATTTT.

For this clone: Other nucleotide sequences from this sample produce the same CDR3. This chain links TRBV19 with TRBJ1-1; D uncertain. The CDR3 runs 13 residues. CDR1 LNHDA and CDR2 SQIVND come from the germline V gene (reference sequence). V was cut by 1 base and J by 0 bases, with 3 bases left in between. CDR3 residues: CASSIGVNTEAFF. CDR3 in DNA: TGTGCCAGTAGTATAGGAGTGAACACTGAAGCTTTCTTT.

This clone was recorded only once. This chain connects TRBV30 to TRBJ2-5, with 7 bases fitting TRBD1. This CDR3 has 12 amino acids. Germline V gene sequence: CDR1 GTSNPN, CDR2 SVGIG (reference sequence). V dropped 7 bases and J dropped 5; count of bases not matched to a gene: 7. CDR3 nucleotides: TGTGCCTTGACAGGGTCAGGGGAGACCCAGTACTTC. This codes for CALTGSGETQYF.

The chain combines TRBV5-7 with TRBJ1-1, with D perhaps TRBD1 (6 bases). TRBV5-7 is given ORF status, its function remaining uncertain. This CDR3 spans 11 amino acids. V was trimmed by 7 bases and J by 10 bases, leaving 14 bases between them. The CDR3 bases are TGTGCCAGCTACTTGAGAGGGGGAGCTTTCTTT. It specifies CASYLRGGAFF.

CDR3 protein: CASSQTGYEQYF. As DNA, the CDR3 is TGTGCCAGCAGCCAGACAGGGTACGAGCAGTACTTC. The V and J genes are TRBV9 and TRBJ2-7; 7 bases are a match to TRBD1. This CDR3 is built from 12 residues. Germline CDR1 and CDR2: SGDLS and YYNGEE. The V segment lost 4 bases and the J segment 4 bases; nucleotides outside the gene matches: 2.

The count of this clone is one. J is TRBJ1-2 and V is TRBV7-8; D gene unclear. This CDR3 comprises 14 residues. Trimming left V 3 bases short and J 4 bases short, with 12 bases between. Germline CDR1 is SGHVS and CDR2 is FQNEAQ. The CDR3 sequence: CASSLDAVGYGYTF. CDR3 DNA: TGTGCCAGCAGCTTGGATGCGGTAGGCTATGGCTACACCTTC.

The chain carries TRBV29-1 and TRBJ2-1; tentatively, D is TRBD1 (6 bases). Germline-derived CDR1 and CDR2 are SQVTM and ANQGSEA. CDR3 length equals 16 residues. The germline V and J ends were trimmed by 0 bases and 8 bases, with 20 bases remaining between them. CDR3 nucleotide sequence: TGCAGCGTTGAAGACCCGAGGGAGACCCAGGGGTATGAGCAGTTCTTC. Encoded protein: CSVEDPRETQGYEQFF.

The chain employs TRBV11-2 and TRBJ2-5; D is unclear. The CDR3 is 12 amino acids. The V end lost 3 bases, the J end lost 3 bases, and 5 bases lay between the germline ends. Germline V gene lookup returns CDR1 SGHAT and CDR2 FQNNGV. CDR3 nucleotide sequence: TGTGCCAGCAGCTTCAGCGAAGAGACCCAGTACTTC. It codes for CASSFSEETQYF.

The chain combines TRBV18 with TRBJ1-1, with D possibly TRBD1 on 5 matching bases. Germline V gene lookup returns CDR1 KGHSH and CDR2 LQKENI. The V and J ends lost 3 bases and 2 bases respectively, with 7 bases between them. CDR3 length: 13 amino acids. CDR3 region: CASSPQGNTEAFF. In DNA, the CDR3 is TGTGCCAGCTCACCTCAGGGTAACACTGAAGCTTTCTTT.

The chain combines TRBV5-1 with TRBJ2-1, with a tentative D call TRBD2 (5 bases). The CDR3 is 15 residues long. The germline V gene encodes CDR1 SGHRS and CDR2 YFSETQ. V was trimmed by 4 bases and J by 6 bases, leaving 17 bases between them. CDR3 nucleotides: TGCGCCAGCAGCCCTGCGGGCCCGGTGGGCAATGAGCAGTTCTTC. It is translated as CASSPAGPVGNEQFF.

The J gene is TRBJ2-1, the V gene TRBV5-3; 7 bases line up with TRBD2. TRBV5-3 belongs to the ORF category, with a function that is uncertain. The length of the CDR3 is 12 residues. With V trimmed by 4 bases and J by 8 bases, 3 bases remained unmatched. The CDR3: CARSTGGDEQFF. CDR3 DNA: TGTGCCAGAAGCACGGGGGGAGATGAGCAGTTCTTC.

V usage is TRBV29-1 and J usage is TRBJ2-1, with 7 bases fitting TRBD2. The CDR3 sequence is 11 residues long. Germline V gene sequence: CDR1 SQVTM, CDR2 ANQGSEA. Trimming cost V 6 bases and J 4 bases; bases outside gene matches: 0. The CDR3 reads CSVREYNEQFF. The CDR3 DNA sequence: TGCAGCGTGCGGGAGTACAATGAGCAGTTCTTC.

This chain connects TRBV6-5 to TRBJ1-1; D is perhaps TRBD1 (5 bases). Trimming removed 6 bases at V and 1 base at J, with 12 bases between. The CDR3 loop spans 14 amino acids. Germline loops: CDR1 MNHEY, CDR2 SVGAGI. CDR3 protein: CASSLQAENTEAFF. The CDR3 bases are TGTGCCAGCAGCTTACAGGCGGAGAACACTGAAGCTTTCTTT.

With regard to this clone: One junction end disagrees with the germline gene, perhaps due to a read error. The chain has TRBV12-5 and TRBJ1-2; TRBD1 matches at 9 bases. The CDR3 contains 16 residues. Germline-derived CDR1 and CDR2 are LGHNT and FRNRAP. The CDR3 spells CASGLTGQGISYRYTF. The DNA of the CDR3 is TGTGCTAGTGGTTTGACGGGACAGGGTATATCCTATCGCTACACCTTC.

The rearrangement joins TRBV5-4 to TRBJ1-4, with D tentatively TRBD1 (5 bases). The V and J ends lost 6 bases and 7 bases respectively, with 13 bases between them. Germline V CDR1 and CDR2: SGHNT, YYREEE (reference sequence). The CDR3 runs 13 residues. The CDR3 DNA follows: TGTGCCAGCACCCACGGGGGAGGTGAAAAACTGTTTTTT. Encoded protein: CASTHGGGEKLFF.

The CDR3 sequence is CASSVWGDTDTQYF. The CDR3 DNA reads as TGTGCCAGCAGCGTATGGGGGGACACAGATACGCAGTATTTT. The rearrangement links TRBV9 to TRBJ2-3, with D perhaps TRBD2 (6 bases). CDR1 is SGDLS and CDR2 is YYNGEE in the germline V gene. This CDR3 is 14 amino acids long. Trimming pared 1 base from V and 2 bases from J, leaving 8 bases between.

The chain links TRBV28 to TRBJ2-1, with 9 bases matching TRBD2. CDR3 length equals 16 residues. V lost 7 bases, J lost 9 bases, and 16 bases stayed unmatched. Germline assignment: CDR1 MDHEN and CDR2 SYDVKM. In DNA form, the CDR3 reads TGTGCCAGCATCCCTTCCGGTGCGGGGGGGCTGAGTGAGCAGTTCTTC. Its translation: CASIPSGAGGLSEQFF. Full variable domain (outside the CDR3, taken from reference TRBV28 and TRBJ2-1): DVKVTQSSRYLVKRTGEKVFLECVQDMDHENMFWYRQDPGLGLRLIYFSYDVKMKEKGDIPEGYSVSREKKERFSLILESASTNQTSMYLCASIPSGAGGLSEQFFGPGTRLTVL.

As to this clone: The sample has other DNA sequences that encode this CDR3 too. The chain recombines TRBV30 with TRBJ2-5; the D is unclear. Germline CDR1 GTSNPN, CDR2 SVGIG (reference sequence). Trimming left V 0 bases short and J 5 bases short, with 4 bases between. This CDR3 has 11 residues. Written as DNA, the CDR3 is TGTGCCTGGAGTGTTTCGGAGACCCAGTACTTC. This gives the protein CAWSVSETQYF.

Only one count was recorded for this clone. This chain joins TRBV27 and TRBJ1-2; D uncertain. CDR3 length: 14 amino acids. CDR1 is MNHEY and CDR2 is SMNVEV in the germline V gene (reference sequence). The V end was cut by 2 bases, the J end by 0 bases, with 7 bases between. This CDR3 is CASSLGGSNYGYTF. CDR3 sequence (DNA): TGTGCCAGCAGTTTAGGAGGTTCTAACTATGGCTACACCTTC.

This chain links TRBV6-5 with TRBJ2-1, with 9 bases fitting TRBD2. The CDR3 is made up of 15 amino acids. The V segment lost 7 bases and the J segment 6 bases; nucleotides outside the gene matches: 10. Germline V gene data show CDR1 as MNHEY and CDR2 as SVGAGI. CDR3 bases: TGTGCCAGCACCCGGGTTAGCGGGGGATTCAATGAGCAGTTCTTC. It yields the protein CASTRVSGGFNEQFF.

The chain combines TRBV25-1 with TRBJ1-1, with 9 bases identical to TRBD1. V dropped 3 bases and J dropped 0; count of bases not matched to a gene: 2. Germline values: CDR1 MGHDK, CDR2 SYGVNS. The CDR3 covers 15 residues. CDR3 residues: CASSDWTGVNTEAFF. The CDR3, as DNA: TGTGCCAGCAGTGATTGGACAGGGGTGAACACTGAAGCTTTCTTT.